These 16 T cell receptor beta chains were sequenced from one sample in a study of blood T cells in healthy people across ages. The authors ran a second PCR of roughly 6 to 12 cycles using a sample-barcoded 5' primer and a J-beta primer mix. TCRdb independently ran MiXCR on the 5' RACE reads; one entry per CDR3 protein. The data contain roughly 790,000 distinct CDR3 sequences, roughly 41% of them singletons. The sample consisted of blood. These TCRs come from a woman aged 55-70 years in good health.

The chain joins TRBV20-1 to TRBJ1-2; 8 nucleotides match TRBD1. V trimming: 5 bases; J trimming: 5 bases; junction bases outside the gene matches: 4. The CDR3 extends over 12 amino acids. The germline V gene has CDR1 DFQATT and CDR2 SNEGSKA (reference sequence). The CDR3 region is CSASGTGYGYTF. DNA of the CDR3: TGCAGTGCTTCCGGGACAGGTTATGGCTACACCTTC.

This chain links TRBV20-1 with TRBJ2-7; D gene uncertain. This CDR3 is 15 amino acids long. Trimming stripped 0 bases from V and 0 bases from J, with 12 bases between. Germline CDR1 and CDR2: DFQATT and SNEGSKA (reference sequence). For the CDR3, the DNA is TGCAGTGCTAGAGATGGCCAGCGCCTCTCCTACGAGCAGTACTTC. As protein: CSARDGQRLSYEQYF.

This chain uses TRBV6-1 with TRBJ2-7; possible D gene TRBD2, 6 bases. Germline loops: CDR1 MNHNS, CDR2 SASEGT. The ends were cut back, 5 bases at V and 0 bases at J, with 11 bases in the middle. The CDR3 extends over 14 amino acids. The CDR3 sequence: CASSIDGGSYEQYF. The CDR3 DNA reads as TGTGCCAGCAGTATCGACGGGGGCTCCTACGAGCAGTACTTC.

The V call is TRBV3-1, the J call TRBJ2-5; D may be TRBD2 (6 bases). The J call may not be correct, given that the DNA end is closer to TRBJ2-7. There are 14 residues in the CDR3. The germline gives CDR1 LGHDT, CDR2 YNNKEL (reference sequence). This chain's CDR3 is CASSQALSSDEQYF. DNA of the CDR3: TGTGCCAGCAGCCAAGCCCTCTCTAGCGACGAGCAGTACTTC.

This clonotype has just a few counts. The chain combines TRBV5-6 with TRBJ1-2; 8 nucleotides align to TRBD1. With 4 bases clipped from V and 8 bases from J, the junction kept 7 bases outside the gene matches. Per the germline V gene, CDR1 is SGHDT and CDR2 is YYEEEE. CDR3 length equals 13 residues. DNA of the CDR3: TGTGCCAGCAGCGGCCCAGGGGGCCGGGGCTACACCTTC. Protein product: CASSGPGGRGYTF. Using reference TRBV5-6 and TRBJ1-2 for the parts outside the CDR3, the full variable domain is DAGVTQSPTHLIKTRGQQVTLRCSPKSGHDTVSWYQQALGQGPQFIFQYYEEEERQRGNFPDRFSGHQFPNYSSELNVNALLLGDSALYLCASSGPGGRGYTFGSGTRLTVV.

This rearrangement joins TRBV20-1 to TRBJ1-2; D unresolved. The CDR3 is made up of 14 amino acids. Germline V gives CDR1 DFQATT, CDR2 SNEGSKA (reference sequence). V lost 0 bases, J lost 0 bases, and 8 bases lay in between. CDR3 nucleotides: TGCAGTGCTAGAGATTGGGCAGCTAACTATGGCTACACCTTC. Translated, it gives CSARDWAANYGYTF.

As concerns this clonotype: Here the CDR3 omits its conserved ending phenylalanine or tryptophan, so a read error is the likely source. The V call is TRBV10-1, the J call TRBJ2-4; tentative D call: TRBD1 (5 bases). The J call is uncertain, as TRBJ2-7 better fits the DNA end. This CDR3 has 15 residues. The germline gives CDR1 WNHNN, CDR2 SYGVQD (reference sequence). The CDR3 DNA reads as TGCGCCAGCAGTGAGGGACAACCCCCCCTCTACGAGCAGTACTAC. Translation gives CASSEGQPPLYEQYY.

As regards this clonotype: Mismatch with germline at one junction end may stem from a read error. The chain recombines TRBV20-1 with TRBJ1-4, with D unclear. This CDR3 contains 12 residues. Germline CDR1 and CDR2: DFQATT and SNEGSKA (reference sequence). CDR3 bases: TGCAGGGCTAGAGAGATACAGGAAAAACTGTTTTTT. Its protein product is CRAREIQEKLFF.

This chain links TRBV15 with TRBJ2-1, with D hard to call. The V and J ends lost 0 bases and 8 bases respectively, with 14 bases between them. The CDR3 totals 15 residues. CDR1 LNHNV and CDR2 YYDKDF come from the germline V gene (reference sequence). The chain's CDR3 is CATSRDLPRSHEQFF. The CDR3 bases are TGTGCCACCAGCAGAGACCTTCCTAGGTCGCATGAGCAGTTCTTC.

The V call is TRBV18, the J call TRBJ2-5, with 7 positions matching TRBD2. Per germline, CDR1 KGHSH and CDR2 LQKENI. With V trimmed by 2 bases and J by 5 bases, 2 bases remained unmatched. The CDR3 consists of 13 residues. In nucleotides, the CDR3 is TGTGCCAGCTCACCAGAGGGAGGGGAGACCCAGTACTTC. Encoded protein: CASSPEGGETQYF. The full variable domain, its missing parts supplied by reference TRBV18 and TRBJ2-5, is NAGVMQNPRHLVRRRGQEARLRCSPMKGHSHVYWYRQLPEEGLKFMVYLQKENIIDESGMPKERFSAEFPKEGPSILRIQQVVRGDSAAYFCASSPEGGETQYFGPGTRLLVL.

This clonotype was seen ten or more times. This chain uses TRBV11-3 with TRBJ2-5, with 8 bases lining up with TRBD1. The CDR3 has 15 amino acids. In germline, CDR1 is SGHNT, CDR2 YENEEA. Unmatched junction bases numbered 10, after V lost 5 bases and J lost 5 bases. The chain's CDR3 is CASSTGTGGIETQYF. CDR3 in DNA: TGTGCCAGCAGCACCGGGACAGGAGGCATTGAGACCCAGTACTTC.

This clonotype came up a few times. This chain links TRBV9 with TRBJ2-1; TRBD2 aligns across 14 bases. The CDR3 contains 16 residues. Trimming took 3 bases from V and 4 from J; bases not matched to a gene: 3. Germline assignment: CDR1 SGDLS and CDR2 YYNGEE. CDR3: CASSAGTSGSYNEQFF. CDR3 DNA sequence: TGTGCCAGCAGCGCCGGGACTAGCGGGAGTTACAATGAGCAGTTCTTC.

The J gene is TRBJ1-1, the V gene TRBV12-3 or TRBV12-4, with a weak D call TRBD1 (5 bases). Trimming pared 6 bases from V and 11 bases from J, leaving 19 bases between. CDR3 size: 13 residues. The chain's CDR3 is CASSPRGGREAFF. The CDR3 DNA is TGTGCCAGCAGCCCTAGGGGAGGTCGGGAGGCTTTCTTT.

The chain employs TRBV5-1 and TRBJ2-3; TRBD2 matches at 7 bases. CDR1 is SGHRS, CDR2 YFSETQ, per germline. CDR3 length equals 14 residues. Trimming removed 5 bases from V and 2 bases from J; junction bases left unmatched: 5. The chain's CDR3 is CASRAGPPTDTQYF. CDR3 in DNA: TGCGCCAGCAGAGCGGGGCCCCCCACAGATACGCAGTATTTT.

The chain is built from TRBV18 and TRBJ2-3; D is undetermined. The CDR3 is 15 residues long. V lost 3 bases to trimming and J lost 5 bases, with 15 bases between them. CDR1 KGHSH and CDR2 LQKENI come from the germline V gene. The CDR3 protein is CASSPPILFGDTQYF. Written as DNA, the CDR3 is TGTGCCAGCTCACCGCCTATCCTTTTCGGAGATACGCAGTATTTT.

On this clonotype itself: A much larger clone differs by one base, so this may be a read error. The chain recombines TRBV20-1 with TRBJ2-5, with a weak D call TRBD1 (6 bases). V gave up 5 bases and J gave up 11 bases, with 21 bases separating them. CDR1 and CDR2 from the germline V gene are DFQATT and SNEGSKA (reference sequence). The CDR3 consists of 13 residues. CDR3 nucleotide sequence: TGCAGTGCTGTCCAGGGGTTGACCACCCAGCAGTACTTC. Amino acids: CSAVQGLTTQQYF.